Shown below are 17 T cell receptor beta chains from a single sample sequenced in a study of shared clonotypes between healthy human individuals. TCRdb's copy holds only in-frame clones and misses some; the assay was immunoSEQ multiplex PCR. The table records about 2,500,000 clones, roughly nine tenths of them present only once. Specimen: naive CD4+ T cells sorted from blood. Documented subset: CD45RA+ positively selected. The receptors stem from a man between 18 and 35 years old in good health.

V is TRBV19 and J is TRBJ2-1, with 16 positions matching TRBD2. Looked up from germline, CDR1 is LNHDA and CDR2 is SQIVND (reference sequence). There are 13 residues in the CDR3. Trimming cost V 9 bases and J 14 bases; bases outside gene matches: 7. The CDR3 protein is CASKGLAGGYKFF. DNA of the CDR3: TGTGCCAGCAAGGGACTAGCGGGAGGGTATAAGTTCTTC.

Note on this clone: Distinct nucleotide sequences in the sample also encode this CDR3. The J gene is TRBJ1-6, the V gene TRBV4-1, with a tentative D call TRBD1 (6 bases). Germline lookup yields CDR1 MGHRA and CDR2 YSYEKL. The CDR3 has 16 amino acids. V lost 2 bases, J lost 4 bases, and 12 bases lay in between. The CDR3 protein is CASSQPRGSYNSPLHF. CDR3 DNA: TGCGCCAGCAGCCAACCGAGGGGGTCTTATAATTCACCCCTCCACTTT.

V and J are TRBV28 and TRBJ1-4, with a tentative D call TRBD1 (6 bases). V was trimmed by 6 bases and J by 3 bases, leaving 11 bases between them. Germline assignment: CDR1 MDHEN and CDR2 SYDVKM. The CDR3 sequence is 14 residues long. This chain's CDR3 is CASSLGQPNEKLFF. CDR3 sequence (DNA): TGTGCCAGCAGCCTCGGACAGCCTAATGAAAAACTGTTTTTT. Full variable domain (missing parts from reference TRBV28 and TRBJ1-4): DVKVTQSSRYLVKRTGEKVFLECVQDMDHENMFWYRQDPGLGLRLIYFSYDVKMKEKGDIPEGYSVSREKKERFSLILESASTNQTSMYLCASSLGQPNEKLFFGSGTQLSVL.

The V call is TRBV6-5, the J call TRBJ1-1; D is ambiguous. V lost 0 bases and J lost 0, with 8 bases in between. The germline CDR1 and CDR2 sequences are MNHEY and SVGAGI. This CDR3 is built from 15 residues. The CDR3 is CASSYSRNMNTEAFF. In nucleotides, the CDR3 is TGTGCCAGCAGTTACTCAAGGAACATGAACACTGAAGCTTTCTTT.

In DNA form, the CDR3 reads TGTGCCAGCAGCTTAGGGGACAGGCGCAATCAGCCCCAGCATTTT. Translated, it gives CASSLGDRRNQPQHF. This chain joins TRBV5-6 and TRBJ1-5; 8 bases map to TRBD1. The trim removed 2 bases at V and 2 bases at J, leaving 3 bases unmatched. In germline, CDR1 is SGHDT, CDR2 YYEEEE. CDR3 length equals 15 residues.

The V gene is TRBV6-1, the J gene TRBJ2-5, with D possibly matching TRBD2 (5 bases). The V gene's germline CDR1 is MNHNS and CDR2 SASEGT. CDR3 length: 15 amino acids. The ends were cut back, 2 bases at V and 3 bases at J, with 13 bases in the middle. CDR3 sequence (DNA): TGTGCCAGCAGTGAAATCCAACCGGGAAAAGAGACCCAGTACTTC. Encoded protein: CASSEIQPGKETQYF.

V is TRBV7-9 and J is TRBJ1-5; 9 nucleotides line up with TRBD1. This CDR3 is 15 amino acids long. Germline V gene sequence: CDR1 SEHNR, CDR2 FQNEAQ (reference sequence). V dropped 4 bases and J dropped 9; count of bases not matched to a gene: 10. The CDR3 DNA is TGTGCCAGCAGCTCCGGGACAGGGAATCGACCGCCCCAGCATTTT. Its protein is CASSSGTGNRPPQHF.

The rearrangement links TRBV18 to TRBJ2-7; TRBD1 is a possible D gene (6 bases). The germline V and J ends were trimmed by 4 bases and 6 bases, with 10 bases remaining between them. Germline V CDR1 and CDR2: KGHSH, LQKENI. This CDR3 has 12 amino acids. The CDR3 spells CASSLQGFEQYF. In DNA, the CDR3 is TGTGCCAGCTCACTACAGGGATTCGAGCAGTACTTC.

The rearrangement links TRBV19 to TRBJ1-6; the D is unclear. The V and J ends lost 8 bases and 0 bases respectively, with 14 bases between them. CDR1 LNHDA and CDR2 SQIVND come from the germline V gene (reference sequence). CDR3 length equals 16 residues. In DNA, the CDR3 is TGTGCCAGTTCGGAAGGCGGGGACTCCTATAATTCACCCCTCCACTTT. As protein: CASSEGGDSYNSPLHF.

V gene TRBV23-1 combines with J gene TRBJ2-1; D is possibly TRBD1 or TRBD2 (5 bases each). TRBV23-1 has ORF status, its function being uncertain. The CDR3 sequence is 9 residues long. V was cut by 11 bases and J by 15 bases, with 14 bases left in between. The CDR3 reads CAGGRRPFF. The CDR3 coding sequence is TGCGCCGGGGGACGACGGCCGTTCTTC.

The chain employs TRBV28 and TRBJ1-2; weak D call: TRBD1 (5 bases). Trimming removed 7 bases from V and 6 bases from J, with 18 bases in between. Looked up from germline, CDR1 is MDHEN and CDR2 is SYDVKM. The CDR3 covers 14 residues. CDR3 protein: CASIRGDWVNGYTF. The CDR3 coding sequence is TGTGCCAGCATTCGGGGGGATTGGGTTAATGGCTACACCTTC.

The chain has TRBV27 and TRBJ2-1; D is perhaps TRBD2 (6 bases). The germline V gene encodes CDR1 MNHEY and CDR2 SMNVEV (reference sequence). V was pared by 2 bases and J by 4 bases, with 15 bases between. CDR3 length: 16 amino acids. In DNA, the CDR3 is TGTGCCAGCAGTTTAGGGACGGGAGAACGGTACAATGAGCAGTTCTTC. Its protein is CASSLGTGERYNEQFF.

Concerning this clone itself: The same CDR3 is also encoded by other DNA sequences in this sample. The V call is TRBV6-1, the J call TRBJ2-7; 9 bases align to TRBD1. The V gene's germline CDR1 is MNHNS and CDR2 SASEGT. The CDR3 sequence is 15 residues long. Unmatched junction bases numbered 5, after V lost 3 bases and J lost 2 bases. The CDR3 region is CASSEGGQGTYEQYF. CDR3 sequence (DNA): TGTGCCAGCAGTGAGGGGGGACAGGGCACCTACGAGCAGTACTTC.

The V and J genes are TRBV5-1 and TRBJ2-3; tentative D call: TRBD2 (6 bases). The CDR3 totals 17 residues. The V and J ends lost 2 bases and 0 bases respectively, with 16 bases between them. Germline V gives CDR1 SGHRS, CDR2 YFSETQ. The CDR3 DNA follows: TGCGCCAGCAGCTTCGGATCCATAGCGGCAAGCACAGATACGCAGTATTTT. Its protein product is CASSFGSIAASTDTQYF.

Worth noting for this clone: Other nucleotide sequences from this sample produce the same CDR3. The rearrangement uses TRBV11-2 and TRBJ2-7, with D unresolved. The germline V gene has CDR1 SGHAT and CDR2 FQNNGV. The CDR3 length is 11 residues. The V gene lost 5 bases and the J gene lost 3 bases, with 5 bases spanning the gap. This CDR3 reads CASSIHYEQYF. In DNA, the CDR3 is TGTGCCAGCAGCATCCACTACGAGCAGTACTTC.

The chain joins TRBV19 to TRBJ2-3; D remains ambiguous. V lost 5 bases and J lost 7, with 19 bases in between. The CDR3 sequence is 15 residues long. The germline CDR1 and CDR2 sequences are LNHDA and SQIVND (reference sequence). The DNA for the CDR3 is TGTGCCAGTAGTTCCCGGACGACTTTCGAGAATACGCAGTATTTT. Protein: CASSSRTTFENTQYF.

This chain joins TRBV6-5 and TRBJ1-2; D call uncertain. The CDR3 has 11 amino acids. Deletions cut 6 bases from V and 4 bases from J, with 6 bases between. CDR1 MNHEY and CDR2 SVGAGI come from the germline V gene. Here the CDR3 reads CASRPRYGYTF. CDR3 sequence (DNA): TGTGCCAGCAGGCCCCGCTATGGCTACACCTTC.